The present T cell receptor (beta chain) was sequenced within a study of shared clonotypes between healthy human individuals (dated by TCRdb to 2019 to 2021). Context from the whole study: The cohort comprised a couple of women and a few men aged 18 to 49 years. Per donor, three plates each were used for CD4 naive and CD4 memory, two for CD8 naive, and one for CD8 memory. The study deeply sequenced blood TCR repertoires of about five healthy adults to estimate repertoire size and the extent of clonotype sharing between individuals. Different laboratories and diverse techniques were used to prepare libraries and sequence TCR repertoires, to increase sequencing depth and limit assay-specific biases. Each donor's leukapheresis produced roughly between about 0.9 and 9.5 billion PBMCs.

CD8 naive samples were CD45RO-negative cells positively selected for CCR7, giving a CD45RA+CCR7+ population that excluded TemRA cells. Healthy HIV-negative adults with no recently reported acute infections or vaccinations were included as donors. Every donor was a Caucasian adult living in Nashville, Tennessee, USA. Blood was collected by leukapheresis, and PBMCs were isolated by Ficoll-Histopaque density gradient centrifugation and then cryopreserved in liquid nitrogen vapor phase. Purity and quantity of every magnetically sorted T cell population were checked by analytical flow cytometry. Genomic DNA was isolated from every sorted fraction and measured by UV absorbance on a Nanodrop 2000c. The research as a whole found: The small number of donors limited the genetic and exposure-history diversity represented. Based on pairwise subsampling, the degree of clonotype sharing among donors was expected to be affected by sequencing depth. Sampling was restricted to blood, and TCR repertoires in tissue are likely to differ from TCR repertoires in blood. Rarefaction of sorted-subset datasets indicated incomplete sequencing despite the large sequencing depth. Compared with non-shared clonotypes, the clonotypes found in all four sorted-subset donors had higher generation probabilities. Sharing across a few donors was observed for around 4.8% of naive CD4, over 3% of naive CD8, about 2.3% of memory CD4, and roughly 0.43% of memory CD8 clonotypes. Larger estimated clonotype richness was generally found for naive subsets than for memory subsets.

Comments on this clone: What this receptor recognizes is not known. It has no much larger one-base neighbor in the sample; base qualities were not kept.

TCR CDR3 regions were amplified from genomic DNA by multiplex PCR using the deep immunoSEQ assay. For each cell subset, the extracted genomic DNA was distributed evenly across all wells of several immunoSEQ 96-well plates, and each plate served as one replicate. For sorted subsets, each replicate PCR was loaded with 150 to 250 ng genomic DNA, equivalent to 25,000 to 35,000 T cell genomes. Purified libraries were measured with a Qubit 3.0 fluorometer, size-checked on a Bioanalyzer 2100, and measured again with the KAPA Library Quantification kit. Each immunoSEQ 96-well plate was sequenced on its own single-read 150-cycle Illumina NextSeq 550 flow cell. The original methods were these. The immunoSEQ output contained only junctional sequences without quality scores, so filtering could not match that applied to full-length reads. To assign V/J genes and CDR3, sequences were annotated against IMGT germline references using PyIR, a Python wrapper for IgBLAST v1.9. Reads with weak V/J assignments (E-value above 1e-6), missing CDR3, stop codons, out-of-frame junctions, or ambiguous translated residues were removed. V3J clonotypes were defined by identical inferred V gene, J gene, and CDR3 amino acid sequence. Percentage overlap between repertoires was computed as shared unique clonotypes divided by the size of the smaller repertoire. Richness of each repertoire was evaluated using RTK rarefaction, the Chao1 estimator, and Recon v2.1 estimates of unobserved clonotypes. Generation probabilities were computed with OLGA for all TCRbeta clonotypes obtained by the gDNA method from several donors. The table comes from immuneACCESS by way of TCRdb, which keeps in-frame sequences with V and J called. Part of the clones is missing from these tables; in studies checked, under half for an unresolved V gene and the rest for unknown reasons. The V and J calls and the clone size are those of that table, but D and trimming were determined from the DNA. Within this sample are about 2 million clones, with 85% to 95% of them counted one time only. Of the sample, about 1.1% falls within the top ten clones.

The germline V gene supplies CDR1 MGHRA and CDR2 YSYEKL. At the junction V is shortened by 4 bases and J by 8 bases; bases outside the gene matches: 9. The CDR3 starts with the cysteine, ends with the phenylalanine, and has 15 residues. Solely the CDR3 DNA is kept, with 45 bases framed from the first base. The sequence was collected from a man between 18 and 29 years old in good health. This sequence uses TRBV4-1 and TRBJ2-1; the junction holds 9 bases that match TRBD1. The sample was naive CD8+ T cells sorted from blood. The sample's cell subset or site, from its label and the paper: CD45RA+CCR7+. The bases read TGCGCCAGCAGCCTACGGGACAGGGAAGTGGATGAGCAGTTCTTC. Translated, it reads CASSLRDREVDEQFF.